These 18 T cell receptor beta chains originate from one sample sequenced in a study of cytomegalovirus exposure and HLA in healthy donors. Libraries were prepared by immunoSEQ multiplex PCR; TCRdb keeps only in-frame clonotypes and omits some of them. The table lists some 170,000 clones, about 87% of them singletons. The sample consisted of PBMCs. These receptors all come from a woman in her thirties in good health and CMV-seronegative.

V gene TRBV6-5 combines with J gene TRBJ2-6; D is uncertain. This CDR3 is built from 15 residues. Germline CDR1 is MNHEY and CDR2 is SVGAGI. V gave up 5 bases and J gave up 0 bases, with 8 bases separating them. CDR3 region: CASSIVISGANVLTF. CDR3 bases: TGTGCCAGCAGTATAGTCATCTCTGGGGCCAACGTCCTGACTTTC.

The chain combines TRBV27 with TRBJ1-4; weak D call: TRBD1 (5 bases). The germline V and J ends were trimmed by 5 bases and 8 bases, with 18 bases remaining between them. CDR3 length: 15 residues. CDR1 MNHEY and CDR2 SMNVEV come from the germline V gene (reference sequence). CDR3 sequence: CASSQGVSMVEKLFF. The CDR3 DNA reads TGTGCCAGCAGTCAAGGGGTATCAATGGTGGAAAAACTGTTTTTT.

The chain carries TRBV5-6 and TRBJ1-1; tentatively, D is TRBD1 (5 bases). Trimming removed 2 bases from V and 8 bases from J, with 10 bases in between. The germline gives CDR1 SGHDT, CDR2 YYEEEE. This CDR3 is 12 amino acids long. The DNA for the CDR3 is TGTGCCAGCAGCTTTCCAGGGCGCGAAGCTTTCTTT. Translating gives CASSFPGREAFF.

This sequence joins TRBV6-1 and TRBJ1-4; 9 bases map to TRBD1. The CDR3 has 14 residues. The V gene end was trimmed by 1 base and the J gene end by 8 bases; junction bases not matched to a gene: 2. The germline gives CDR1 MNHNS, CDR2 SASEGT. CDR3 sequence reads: CASSEGTGVEKLFF. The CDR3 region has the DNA TGTGCCAGCAGTGAAGGGACAGGGGTGGAAAAACTGTTTTTT.

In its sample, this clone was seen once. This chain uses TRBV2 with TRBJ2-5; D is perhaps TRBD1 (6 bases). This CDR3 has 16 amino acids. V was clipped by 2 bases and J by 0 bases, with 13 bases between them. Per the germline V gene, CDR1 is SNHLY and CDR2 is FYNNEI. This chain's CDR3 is CASSEFSRGNQETQYF. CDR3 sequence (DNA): TGTGCCAGCAGTGAATTTTCCAGGGGTAACCAAGAGACCCAGTACTTC.

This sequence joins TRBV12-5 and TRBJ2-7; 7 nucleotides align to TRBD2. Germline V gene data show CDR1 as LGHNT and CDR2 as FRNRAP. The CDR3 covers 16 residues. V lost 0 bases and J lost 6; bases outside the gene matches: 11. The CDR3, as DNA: TGTGCTAGTGGTTTGGTAGTCGGGACGGGGGGTCGCGAGCAGTACTTC. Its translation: CASGLVVGTGGREQYF.

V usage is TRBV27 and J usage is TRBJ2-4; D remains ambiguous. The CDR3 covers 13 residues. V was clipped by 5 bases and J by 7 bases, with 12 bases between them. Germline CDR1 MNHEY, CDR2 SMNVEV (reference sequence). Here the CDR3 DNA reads TGTGCCAGCAGTCCCCCGGGTGGCAACATTCAGTACTTC. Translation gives CASSPPGGNIQYF.

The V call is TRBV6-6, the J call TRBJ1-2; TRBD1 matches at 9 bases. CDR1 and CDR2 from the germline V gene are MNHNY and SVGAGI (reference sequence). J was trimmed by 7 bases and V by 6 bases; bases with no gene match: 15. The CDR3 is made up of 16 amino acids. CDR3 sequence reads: CASRVQGARLTVGYTF. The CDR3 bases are TGTGCCAGCAGGGTACAGGGGGCGCGCTTGACTGTTGGCTACACCTTC.

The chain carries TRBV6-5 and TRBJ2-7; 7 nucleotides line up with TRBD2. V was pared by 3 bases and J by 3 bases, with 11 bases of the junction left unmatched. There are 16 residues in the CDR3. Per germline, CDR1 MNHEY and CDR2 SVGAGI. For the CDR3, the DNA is TGTGCCAGCAGTTATTCCCGTGGCGGGAGTGGCTACGAGCAGTACTTC. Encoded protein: CASSYSRGGSGYEQYF.

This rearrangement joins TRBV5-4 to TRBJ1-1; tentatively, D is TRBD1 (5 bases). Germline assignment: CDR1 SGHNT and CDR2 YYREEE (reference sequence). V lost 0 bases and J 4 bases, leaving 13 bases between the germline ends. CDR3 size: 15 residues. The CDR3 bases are TGTGCCAGCAGCTTGGGGGAGGGCAGGGTCACTGAAGCTTTCTTT. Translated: CASSLGEGRVTEAFF.

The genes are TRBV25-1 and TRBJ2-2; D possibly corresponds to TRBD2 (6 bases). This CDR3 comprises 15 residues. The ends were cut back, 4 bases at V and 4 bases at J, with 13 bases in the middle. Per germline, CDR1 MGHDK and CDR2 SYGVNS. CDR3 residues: CASSVRDFLTGELFF. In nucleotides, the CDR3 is TGTGCCAGCAGTGTCCGGGACTTCCTCACCGGGGAGCTGTTTTTT.

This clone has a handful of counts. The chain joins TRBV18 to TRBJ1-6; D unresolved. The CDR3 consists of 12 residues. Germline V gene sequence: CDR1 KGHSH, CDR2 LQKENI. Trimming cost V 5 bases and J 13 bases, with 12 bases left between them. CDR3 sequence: CASSERRGPLHF. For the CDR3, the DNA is TGTGCCAGCTCAGAACGGCGGGGTCCCCTCCACTTT.

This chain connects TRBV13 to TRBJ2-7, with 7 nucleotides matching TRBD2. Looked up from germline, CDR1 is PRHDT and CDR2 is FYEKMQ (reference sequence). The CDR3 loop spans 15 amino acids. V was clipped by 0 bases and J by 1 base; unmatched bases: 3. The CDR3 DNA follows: TGTGCCAGCAGCTTAGGGGGGGAGGGATCCTACGAGCAGTACTTC. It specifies CASSLGGEGSYEQYF.

In nucleotides, the CDR3 is TGTGCCAGCAGTGAGGGGATGACAGGCGTCGATGGCTACACCTTC. As protein: CASSEGMTGVDGYTF. V usage is TRBV6-1 and J usage is TRBJ1-2; D may be TRBD1 (6 bases). Trimming cost V 3 bases and J 6 bases, with 17 bases left between them. The CDR3 spans 15 residues. Germline V gene sequence: CDR1 MNHNS, CDR2 SASEGT.

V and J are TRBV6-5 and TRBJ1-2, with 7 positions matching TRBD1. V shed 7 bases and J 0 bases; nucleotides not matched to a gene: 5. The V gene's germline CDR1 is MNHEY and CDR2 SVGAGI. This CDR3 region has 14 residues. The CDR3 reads CASTRTGPNYGYTF. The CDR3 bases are TGTGCCAGCACCCGGACAGGCCCTAACTATGGCTACACCTTC.

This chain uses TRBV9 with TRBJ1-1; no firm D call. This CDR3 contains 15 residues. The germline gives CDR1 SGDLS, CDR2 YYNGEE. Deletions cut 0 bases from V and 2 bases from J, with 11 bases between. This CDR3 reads CASSVDHGKNTEAFF. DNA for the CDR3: TGTGCCAGCAGCGTAGATCACGGTAAAAACACTGAAGCTTTCTTT.

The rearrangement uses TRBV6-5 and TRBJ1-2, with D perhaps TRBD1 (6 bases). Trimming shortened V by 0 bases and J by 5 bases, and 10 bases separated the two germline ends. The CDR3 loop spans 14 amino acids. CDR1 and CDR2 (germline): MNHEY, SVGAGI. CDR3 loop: CASSYSSDSYGYTF. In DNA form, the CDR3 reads TGTGCCAGCAGTTACTCTTCGGACAGTTATGGCTACACCTTC.

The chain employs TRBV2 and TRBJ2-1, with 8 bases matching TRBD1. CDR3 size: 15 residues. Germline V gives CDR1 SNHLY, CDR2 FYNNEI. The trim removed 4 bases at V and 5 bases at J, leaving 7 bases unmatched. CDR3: CASSVYRGVNNEQFF. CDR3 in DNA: TGTGCCAGCAGTGTATACAGGGGGGTAAACAATGAGCAGTTCTTC. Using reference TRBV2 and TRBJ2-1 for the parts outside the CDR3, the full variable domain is EPEVTQTPSHQVTQMGQEVILRCVPISNHLYFYWYRQILGQKVEFLVSFYNNEISEKSEIFDDQFSVERPDGSNFTLKIRSTKLEDSAMYFCASSVYRGVNNEQFFGPGTRLTVL.